These T cell receptor beta chains were read from a single sample in a study of Ad26.COV2.S vaccination and SARS-CoV-2 variants. The method was immunoSEQ multiplex PCR; TCRdb's version includes in-frame clones alone and lacks a portion of them. Among about 680,000 clones, 89% were seen once, and the ten largest hold about 1.5%. The sample in question was peripheral blood, obtained in a trial of Ad26.COV2.S vaccine versus placebo. The receptors here all came from a person between 18 and 65 years old who received the Ad26.COV2.S COVID-19 vaccine or a placebo. Both conserved end residues are part of each CDR3. A D gene is named only where the DNA matches it firmly. Rows may omit the clone size; those that give it use once, few, many or a size class.

abundance,d_gene,j_gene,v_gene,CDR3nt,CDR3aa
.,.,TRBJ1-2,TRBV30,TGTGCCTGGACCGACGGACGGAACTATGGCTACACCTTC,CAWTDGRNYGYTF
.,.,TRBJ2-6,TRBV6-5,TGTGCCAGCAGTTACTCGTCAGGGGCTGGGGCCAACGTCCTGACTTTC,CASSYSSGAGANVLTF
.,.,TRBJ2-7,TRBV18,TGTGCCAGCTCACCAGAGGGGCGCACCTACGAGCAGTACTTC,CASSPEGRTYEQYF
.,.,TRBJ1-1,TRBV19,TGTGCCAGTAGTATAGGGGCAGGGCTACTGAACACTGAAGCTTTCTTT,CASSIGAGLLNTEAFF
once,.,TRBJ1-4,TRBV4-1,TGCGCCAGCAGCCAAGGGGTCCGGGGAAGCGAAAAACTGTTTTTT,CASSQGVRGSEKLFF
.,TRBD2,TRBJ2-7,TRBV6-5,TGTGCCAGCAGTTACTCCGGCGCTAGCGGCTACGAGCAGTACTTC,CASSYSGASGYEQYF
.,.,TRBJ2-1,TRBV27,TGTGCCAGCAGTCATAAGGGAAGGAATGAGCAGTTCTTC,CASSHKGRNEQFF
.,.,TRBJ2-7,TRBV18,TGTGCCAGCTCACCACCGAAGGGAGGTTCGGGCGAGCAGTACTTC,CASSPPKGGSGEQYF
.,.,TRBJ2-3,TRBV19,TGTGCCAGTAGTATCGCACAGGGGCGGGGGGATACGCAGTATTTT,CASSIAQGRGDTQYF
.,TRBD1,TRBJ2-7,TRBV14,TGTGCCAGCAGCCACGGGACAGGGGCCTACGAGCAGTACTTC,CASSHGTGAYEQYF